These 10 T cell receptor beta chains came from one sample sequenced in a study of T-cell memory formation after mild COVID-19. TCRdb used MiXCR to reprocess the 5' RACE reads, holding one entry per CDR3 protein. The sample contains nearly 110,000 distinct CDR3 sequences, about a sixth of which appear only once. The sequencing sample was made of PBMCs or a T cell subset sorted from them (not recorded which). These receptors were taken from an adult woman who had mild COVID-19 (a few samples of this study predate the infection). Cell type and time point are not known.

This clonotype was counted between two and nine times. This chain connects TRBV5-1 to TRBJ2-7; TRBD2 matches at 9 bases. The CDR3 runs to 14 residues. The junction had 1 base not matched to a gene; V was cut back by 3 bases and J by 0 bases. Germline V gene data show CDR1 as SGHRS and CDR2 as YFSETQ. In nucleotides, the CDR3 is TGCGCCAGCAGCTCGGGACTAGCCTCCTACGAGCAGTACTTC. Amino acid sequence: CASSSGLASYEQYF.

The chain couples TRBV4-1 to TRBJ2-2; D is unclear. The ends were cut back, 0 bases at V and 4 bases at J, with 12 bases in the middle. This CDR3 has 16 amino acids. Germline CDR1 and CDR2: MGHRA and YSYEKL. The DNA for the CDR3 is TGCGCCAGCAGCCAAGACGGCTTATCGGGCACCGGGGAGCTGTTTTTT. Translation: CASSQDGLSGTGELFF.

In this sample, this clonotype turned up many times. The V call is TRBV7-8, the J call TRBJ1-1; 9 nucleotides line up with TRBD1. Per germline, CDR1 SGHVS and CDR2 FQNEAQ. The CDR3 consists of 13 residues. After removal of 2 bases from V and 7 bases from J, the junction contained 2 bases not matched to a gene. The CDR3 DNA sequence: TGTGCCAGCAGCTTAACAGGGGGCAATGAAGCTTTCTTT. As protein: CASSLTGGNEAFF.

CDR3 nucleotide sequence: TGTGCCAGCAGCTCGCTAGGTGGGGGGGGACTAGCGGGAGAGACCCAGTACTTC. Amino acid sequence: CASSSLGGGGLAGETQYF. The chain recombines TRBV7-6 with TRBJ2-5; TRBD2 matches 12 bases. Germline CDR1 is SGHVS and CDR2 is FNYEAQ. The CDR3 covers 18 residues. The V segment lost 4 bases and the J segment 4 bases; nucleotides outside the gene matches: 13. Combining the CDR3 with reference TRBV7-6 and TRBJ2-5 gives the whole variable domain GAGVSQSPRYKVTKRGQDVALRCDPISGHVSLYWYRQALGQGPEFLTYFNYEAQQDKSGLPNDRFSAERPEGSISTLTIQRTEQRDSAMYRCASSSLGGGGLAGETQYFGPGTRLLVL.

The genes are TRBV5-1 and TRBJ1-1; no definite D call. V was trimmed by 4 bases and J by 8 bases, leaving 15 bases between them. The germline gives CDR1 SGHRS, CDR2 YFSETQ. CDR3 length equals 13 residues. CDR3 residues: CASSDTKILEAFF. The CDR3 DNA reads as TGCGCCAGCAGCGATACAAAGATTCTGGAAGCTTTCTTT.

The chain recombines TRBV11-3 with TRBJ2-3; the D gene is possibly TRBD2 (6 bases). CDR1 and CDR2 (germline): SGHNT, YENEEA. The CDR3 spans 21 residues. V lost 0 bases and J lost 4, with 29 bases in between. The CDR3 here is CASSLDRLSRGLDQPPDTQYF. The CDR3 DNA sequence: TGTGCCAGCAGCTTAGATCGTTTGTCCCGGGGACTCGATCAACCCCCAGATACGCAGTATTTT.

J is TRBJ1-1 and V is TRBV6-5, with a possible D match to TRBD1 (6 bases). The V gene lost 1 base and the J gene lost 2 bases, with 8 bases spanning the gap. The length of the CDR3 is 14 residues. CDR1 and CDR2 (germline): MNHEY, SVGAGI. Here the CDR3 DNA reads TGTGCCAGCAGTTACTTACAGGGAAACACTGAAGCTTTCTTT. Protein sequence: CASSYLQGNTEAFF.

This clonotype came up a few times. This chain joins TRBV13 and TRBJ1-3; no clear D. V shed 1 base and J shed 2 bases, with 9 bases lying between them. Looked up from germline, CDR1 is PRHDT and CDR2 is FYEKMQ (reference sequence). This CDR3 has 15 residues. This CDR3 reads CASSLARGTGNTIYF. CDR3 coding DNA: TGTGCCAGCAGCTTAGCGCGGGGAACTGGAAACACCATATATTTT.

The chain uses TRBV20-1 and TRBJ2-1, with 13 bases aligning to TRBD2. Germline loops: CDR1 DFQATT, CDR2 SNEGSKA (reference sequence). V lost 3 bases and J lost 2; bases outside the gene matches: 13. The CDR3 contains 19 residues. In nucleotides, the CDR3 is TGCAGTGCTAGGGGTTTTGGACTAGCGGGGGCCGACGCCTACAATGAGCAGTTCTTC. Translating gives CSARGFGLAGADAYNEQFF.

This chain uses TRBV24-1 with TRBJ1-1; D not certain. The V gene's germline CDR1 is KGHDR and CDR2 SFDVKD. The CDR3 is 8 residues long. V was trimmed by 6 bases and J by 11 bases, leaving 3 bases between them. CDR3 bases: TGTGCCACCAGTAAGGCTTTCTTT. Translated, it gives CATSKAFF.